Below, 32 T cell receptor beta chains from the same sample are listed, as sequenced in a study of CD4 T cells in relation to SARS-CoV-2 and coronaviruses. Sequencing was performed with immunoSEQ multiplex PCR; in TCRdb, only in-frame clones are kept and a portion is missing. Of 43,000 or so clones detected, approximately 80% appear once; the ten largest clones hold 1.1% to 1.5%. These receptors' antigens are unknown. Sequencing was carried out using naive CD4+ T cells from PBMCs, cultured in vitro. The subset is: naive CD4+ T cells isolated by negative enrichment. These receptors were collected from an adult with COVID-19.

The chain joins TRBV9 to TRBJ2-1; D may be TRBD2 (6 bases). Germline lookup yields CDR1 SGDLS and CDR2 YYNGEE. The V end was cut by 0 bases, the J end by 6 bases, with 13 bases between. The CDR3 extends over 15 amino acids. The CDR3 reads CASSVAGSKGNEQFF. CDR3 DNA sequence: TGTGCCAGCAGCGTAGCCGGGAGTAAGGGCAATGAGCAGTTCTTC.

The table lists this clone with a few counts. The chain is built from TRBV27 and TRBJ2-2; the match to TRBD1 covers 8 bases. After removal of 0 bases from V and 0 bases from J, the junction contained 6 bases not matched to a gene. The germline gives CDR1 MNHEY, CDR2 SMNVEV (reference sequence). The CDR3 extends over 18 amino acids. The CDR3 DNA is TGTGCCAGCAGTTTATCGCTACAGGGGGACCCGAACACCGGGGAGCTGTTTTTT. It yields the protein CASSLSLQGDPNTGELFF.

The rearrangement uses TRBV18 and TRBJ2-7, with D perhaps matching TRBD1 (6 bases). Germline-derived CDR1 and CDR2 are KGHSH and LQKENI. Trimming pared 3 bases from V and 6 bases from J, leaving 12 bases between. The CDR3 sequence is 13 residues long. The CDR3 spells CASSPDSRLEQYF. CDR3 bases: TGTGCCAGCTCACCGGACAGCCGGCTCGAGCAGTACTTC.

DNA of the CDR3: TGTGCCAGCAGCCACCAGGGTGGTAACACTGAAGCTTTCTTT. Residues: CASSHQGGNTEAFF. The rearrangement uses TRBV4-2 and TRBJ1-1; D possibly corresponds to TRBD1 (5 bases). The CDR3 contains 14 residues. Germline V gene data show CDR1 as LGHNA and CDR2 as YNFKEQ. Trimming removed 3 bases from V and 2 bases from J, with 10 bases in between.

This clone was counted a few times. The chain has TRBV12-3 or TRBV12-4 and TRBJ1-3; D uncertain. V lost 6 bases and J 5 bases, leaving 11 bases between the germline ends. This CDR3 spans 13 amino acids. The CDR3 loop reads CASSPGLRNTIYF. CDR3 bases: TGTGCCAGCAGCCCCGGACTGCGAAACACCATATATTTT.

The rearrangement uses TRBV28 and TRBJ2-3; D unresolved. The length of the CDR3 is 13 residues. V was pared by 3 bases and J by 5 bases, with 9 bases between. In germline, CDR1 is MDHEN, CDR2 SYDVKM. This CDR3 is CASSFPLGDTQYF. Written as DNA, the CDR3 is TGTGCCAGCAGTTTTCCCCTAGGAGATACGCAGTATTTT.

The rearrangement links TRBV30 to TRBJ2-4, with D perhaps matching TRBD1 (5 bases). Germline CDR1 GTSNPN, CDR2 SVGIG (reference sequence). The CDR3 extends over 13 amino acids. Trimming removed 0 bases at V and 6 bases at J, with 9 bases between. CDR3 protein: CAWSVGESNIQYF. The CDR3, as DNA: TGTGCCTGGAGTGTAGGGGAATCAAACATTCAGTACTTC.

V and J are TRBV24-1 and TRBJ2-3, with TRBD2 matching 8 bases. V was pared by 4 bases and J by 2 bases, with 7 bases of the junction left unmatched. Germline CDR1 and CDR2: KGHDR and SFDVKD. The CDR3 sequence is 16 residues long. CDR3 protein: CATSDRIAGHTDTQYF. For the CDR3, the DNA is TGTGCCACCAGTGACCGAATAGCGGGACACACAGATACGCAGTATTTT.

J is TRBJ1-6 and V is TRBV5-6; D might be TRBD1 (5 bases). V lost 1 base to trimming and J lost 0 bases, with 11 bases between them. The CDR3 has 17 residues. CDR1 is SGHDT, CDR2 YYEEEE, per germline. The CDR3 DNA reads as TGTGCCAGCAGCTTGTATCTCAGGGACTCCTATAATTCACCCCTCCACTTT. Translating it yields CASSLYLRDSYNSPLHF.

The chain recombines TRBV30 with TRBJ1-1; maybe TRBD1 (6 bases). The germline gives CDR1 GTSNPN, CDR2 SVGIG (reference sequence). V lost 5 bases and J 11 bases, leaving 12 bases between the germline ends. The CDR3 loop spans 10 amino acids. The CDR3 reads CAWGGRRAFF. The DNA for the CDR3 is TGTGCCTGGGGGGGGCGCCGGGCTTTCTTT.

DNA for the CDR3: TGTGCCAGCAGGACTTTCACCGGGACAGGAAGCTTGGGTGCCAAAGAGACCCAGTACTTC. Its translation is CASRTFTGTGSLGAKETQYF. This chain joins TRBV28 and TRBJ2-5, with TRBD1 matching over 8 bases. The length of the CDR3 is 20 residues. Looked up from germline, CDR1 is MDHEN and CDR2 is SYDVKM. With 6 bases clipped from V and 3 bases from J, the junction kept 24 bases outside the gene matches.

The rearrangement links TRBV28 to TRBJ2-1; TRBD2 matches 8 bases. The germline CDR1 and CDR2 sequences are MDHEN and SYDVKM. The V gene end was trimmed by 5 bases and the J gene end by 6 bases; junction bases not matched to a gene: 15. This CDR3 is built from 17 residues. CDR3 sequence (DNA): TGTGCCAGCAGTAGGGTTGTGGGGTCTCTAGCGGGCAATGAGCAGTTCTTC. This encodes CASSRVVGSLAGNEQFF.

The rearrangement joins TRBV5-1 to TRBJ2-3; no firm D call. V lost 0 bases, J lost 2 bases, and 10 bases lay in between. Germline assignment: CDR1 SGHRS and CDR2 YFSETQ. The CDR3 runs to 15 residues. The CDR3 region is CASSLGGLLTDTQYF. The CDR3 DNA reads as TGCGCCAGCAGCTTGGGTGGGTTACTCACAGATACGCAGTATTTT.

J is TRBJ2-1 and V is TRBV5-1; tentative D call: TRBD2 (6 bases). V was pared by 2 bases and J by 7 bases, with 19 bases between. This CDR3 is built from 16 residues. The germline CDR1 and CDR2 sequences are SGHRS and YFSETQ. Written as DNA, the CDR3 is TGCGCCAGCAGCTTCAACGGGGGTTTATGGGGGAATGAGCAGTTCTTC. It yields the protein CASSFNGGLWGNEQFF.

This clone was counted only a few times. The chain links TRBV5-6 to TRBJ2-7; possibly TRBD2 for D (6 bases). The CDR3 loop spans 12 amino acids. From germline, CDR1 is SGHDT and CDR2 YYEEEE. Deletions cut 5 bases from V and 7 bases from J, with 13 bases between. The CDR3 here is CASRRLGREQYF. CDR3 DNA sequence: TGTGCCAGCAGACGACTAGGGAGGGAGCAGTACTTC.

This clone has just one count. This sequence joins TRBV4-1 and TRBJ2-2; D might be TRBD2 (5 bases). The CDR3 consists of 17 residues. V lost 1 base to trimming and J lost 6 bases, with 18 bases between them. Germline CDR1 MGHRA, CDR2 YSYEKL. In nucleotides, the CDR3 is TGCGCCAGCAGCCAAGTTGGCCGGGCTAGCCCCTCCGGGGAGCTGTTTTTT. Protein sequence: CASSQVGRASPSGELFF.

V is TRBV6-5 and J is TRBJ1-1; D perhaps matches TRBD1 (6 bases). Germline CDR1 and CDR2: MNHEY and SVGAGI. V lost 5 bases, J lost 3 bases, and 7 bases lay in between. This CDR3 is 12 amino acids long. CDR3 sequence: CASSTGHTEAFF. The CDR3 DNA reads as TGTGCCAGCAGTACAGGGCACACTGAAGCTTTCTTT.

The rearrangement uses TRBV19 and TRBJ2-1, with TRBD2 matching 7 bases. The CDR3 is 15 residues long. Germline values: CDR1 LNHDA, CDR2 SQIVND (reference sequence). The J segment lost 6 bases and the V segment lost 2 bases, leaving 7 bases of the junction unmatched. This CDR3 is CASSIIAGETNEQFF. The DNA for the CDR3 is TGTGCCAGTAGTATAATCGCGGGAGAGACCAATGAGCAGTTCTTC.

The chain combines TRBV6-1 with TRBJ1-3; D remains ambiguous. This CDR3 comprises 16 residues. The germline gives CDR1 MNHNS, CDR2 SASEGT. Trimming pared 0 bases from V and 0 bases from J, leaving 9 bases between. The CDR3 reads CASSEAGPISGNTIYF. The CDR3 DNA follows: TGTGCCAGCAGTGAAGCAGGGCCGATCTCTGGAAACACCATATATTTT.

CDR3 DNA: TGTGCCAGCAGTTTGACAGGTAGCGGGAGGTTAAATGAGCAGTTCTTC. Amino acids: CASSLTGSGRLNEQFF. The V and J genes are TRBV28 and TRBJ2-1; 10 bases agree with TRBD2. CDR1 is MDHEN and CDR2 is SYDVKM in the germline V gene. CDR3 length: 16 residues. With V trimmed by 3 bases and J by 7 bases, 9 bases remained unmatched.

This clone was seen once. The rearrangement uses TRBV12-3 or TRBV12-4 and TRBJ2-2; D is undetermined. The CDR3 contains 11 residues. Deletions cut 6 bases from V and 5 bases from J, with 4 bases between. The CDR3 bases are TGTGCCAGCAGGACAACCGGGGAGCTGTTTTTT. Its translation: CASRTTGELFF.

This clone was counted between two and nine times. This CDR3 reads CASSSAVVTGELFF. DNA for the CDR3: TGTGCCAGCAGCTCAGCCGTCGTAACCGGGGAGCTGTTTTTT. V usage is TRBV3-1 (or the pseudogene TRBV3-2) and J usage is TRBJ2-2; unclear D gene. CDR1 and CDR2 from the germline V gene are LGHDT and YNNKEL (reference sequence). V lost 5 bases, J lost 5 bases, and 12 bases lay in between. The CDR3 is made up of 14 amino acids.

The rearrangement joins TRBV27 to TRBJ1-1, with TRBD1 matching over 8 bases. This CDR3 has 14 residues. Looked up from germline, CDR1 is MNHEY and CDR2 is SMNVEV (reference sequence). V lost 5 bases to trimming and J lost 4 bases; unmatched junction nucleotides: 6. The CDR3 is CASSQRTGRTEAFF. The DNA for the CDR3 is TGTGCCAGCAGTCAAAGGACAGGGCGCACTGAAGCTTTCTTT.

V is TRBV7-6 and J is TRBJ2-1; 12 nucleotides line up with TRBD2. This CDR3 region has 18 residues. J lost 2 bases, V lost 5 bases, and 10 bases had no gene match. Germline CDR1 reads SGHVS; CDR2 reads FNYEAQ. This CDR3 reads CASSLGLAGNDPYNEQFF. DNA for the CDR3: TGTGCCAGCAGCCTAGGACTAGCGGGAAACGACCCCTACAATGAGCAGTTCTTC.

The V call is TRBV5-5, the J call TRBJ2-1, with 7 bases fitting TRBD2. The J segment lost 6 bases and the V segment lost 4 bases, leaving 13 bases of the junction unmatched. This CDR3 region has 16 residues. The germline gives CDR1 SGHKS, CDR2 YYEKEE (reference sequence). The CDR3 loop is CASSPRVGLVGNEQFF. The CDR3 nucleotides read TGTGCCAGCAGCCCAAGGGTCGGACTAGTGGGCAATGAGCAGTTCTTC.

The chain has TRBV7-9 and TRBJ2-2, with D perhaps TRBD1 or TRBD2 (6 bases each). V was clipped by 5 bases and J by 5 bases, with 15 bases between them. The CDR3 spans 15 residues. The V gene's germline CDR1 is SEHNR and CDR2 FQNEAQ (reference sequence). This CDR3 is CASSPETGGTGELFF. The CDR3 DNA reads TGTGCCAGCAGCCCGGAGACAGGAGGGACCGGGGAGCTGTTTTTT.

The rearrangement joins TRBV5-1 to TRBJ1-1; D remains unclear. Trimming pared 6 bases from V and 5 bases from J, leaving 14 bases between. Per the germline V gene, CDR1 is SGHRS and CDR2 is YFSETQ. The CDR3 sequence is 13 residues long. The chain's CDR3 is CASTSRTGTEAFF. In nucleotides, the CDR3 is TGCGCCAGCACCTCAAGGACGGGGACTGAAGCTTTCTTT.

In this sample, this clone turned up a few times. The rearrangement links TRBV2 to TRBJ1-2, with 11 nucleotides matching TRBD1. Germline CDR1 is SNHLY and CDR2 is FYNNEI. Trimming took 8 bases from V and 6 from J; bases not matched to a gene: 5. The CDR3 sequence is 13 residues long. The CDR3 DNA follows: TGTGCCAGCGCCGGACAGGGGGCGGATGGCTACACCTTC. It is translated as CASAGQGADGYTF. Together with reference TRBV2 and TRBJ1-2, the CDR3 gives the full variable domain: EPEVTQTPSHQVTQMGQEVILRCVPISNHLYFYWYRQILGQKVEFLVSFYNNEISEKSEIFDDQFSVERPDGSNFTLKIRSTKLEDSAMYFCASAGQGADGYTFGSGTRLTVV.

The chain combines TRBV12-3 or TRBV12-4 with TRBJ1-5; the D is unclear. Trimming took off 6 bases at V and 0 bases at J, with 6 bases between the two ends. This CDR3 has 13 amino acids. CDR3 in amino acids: CASSRNSNQPQHF. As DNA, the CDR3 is TGTGCCAGCAGCCGAAATAGCAATCAGCCCCAGCATTTT.

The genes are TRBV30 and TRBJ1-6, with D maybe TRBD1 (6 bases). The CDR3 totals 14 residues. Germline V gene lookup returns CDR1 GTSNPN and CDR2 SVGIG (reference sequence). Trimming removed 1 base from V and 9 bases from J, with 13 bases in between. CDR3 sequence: CAWSGTAPLSPLHF. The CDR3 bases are TGTGCCTGGAGTGGGACAGCCCCACTTTCACCCCTCCACTTT.

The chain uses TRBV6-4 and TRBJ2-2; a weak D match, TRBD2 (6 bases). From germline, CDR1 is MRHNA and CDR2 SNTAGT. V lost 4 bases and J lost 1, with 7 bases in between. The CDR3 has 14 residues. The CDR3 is CASSAEGNTGELFF. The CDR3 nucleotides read TGTGCCAGCAGTGCGGAGGGGAACACCGGGGAGCTGTTTTTT.

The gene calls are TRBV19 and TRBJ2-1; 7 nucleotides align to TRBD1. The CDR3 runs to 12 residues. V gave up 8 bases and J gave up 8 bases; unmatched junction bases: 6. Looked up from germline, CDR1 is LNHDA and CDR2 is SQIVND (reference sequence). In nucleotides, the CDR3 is TGTGCCAGTTTGAACAGGGGTGATGAGCAGTTCTTC. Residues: CASLNRGDEQFF.